The following is a T cell receptor beta chain sequence with its context. Its antigen is unidentified. Every bulk PBMC sample received the same 350 ng of DNA. Measured with immunoSEQ multiplex PCR; TCRdb has only the in-frame clones, and not every one. The sample consists of some 15,000 clones, approximately 89% of them appearing once. Germline CDR1 and CDR2: MNHEY and SMNVEV (reference sequence). The trim removed 4 bases at V and 6 bases at J, leaving 2 bases unmatched. The CDR3 runs 12 residues. These data come from a study of blood T cell dynamics during melanoma immunotherapy. Study-wide background: Standard first-line treatment here was pembrolizumab or nivolumab plus ipilimumab in metastatic melanoma.

Study-wide points: The study could not tell melanoma-specific clones from general immune activation.

Time point indicated: pre-treatment baseline. The source of this sequence is a human donor with melanoma. The sample consisted of blood, taken from a patient treated with checkpoint blockade. The rearrangement links TRBV27 to TRBJ2-7; 8 nucleotides align to TRBD1. The CDR3 spells CASSSDRAEQYF. DNA for the CDR3: TGTGCCAGCAGTTCGGACAGGGCCGAGCAGTACTTC.